A selection of T cell receptor beta chains follows, all from one sample in a study of blood T cell repertoires in COVID-19. The assay was immunoSEQ multiplex PCR, and TCRdb's table has in-frame clones only and misses some. The data show a few hundred thousand clones, approximately 89% seen once. Sequenced material: PBMCs or T cells enriched from blood (not recorded which). The source of these receptors is a man aged 40-49 years in a cohort exposed to, infected with or recovered from COVID-19 (not recorded which). Each CDR3 is given with its conserved first and last residue. The order of the fields is V gene, D gene, clone size, J gene, CDR3 protein, CDR3 DNA. The D gene is left open where the match is weak. Only some rows state a clone size, as once, few, many or a class for expanded clones.

>TRBV11-2|TRBD1|NA|TRBJ1-2
CASSLGGDRDGYTF
TGTGCCAGCAGCTTAGGGGGGGACAGGGATGGCTACACCTTC
>TRBV19|NA|NA|TRBJ1-1
CASTRIGGMNTEAFF
TGTGCCAGTACTAGAATTGGAGGAATGAACACTGAAGCTTTCTTT
>TRBV11-2|TRBD1|NA|TRBJ2-1
CASSTSGTGARLQFF
TGTGCCAGCAGCACCTCCGGGACAGGGGCCCGGTTGCAGTTCTTC
>TRBV2|NA|NA|TRBJ2-7
CASRGTTSSYEQYF
TGTGCCAGCAGGGGGACAACAAGCTCCTACGAGCAGTACTTC
>TRBV6-5|TRBD1|few|TRBJ1-3
CASPTPGQGANTIYF
TGTGCCAGCCCCACCCCGGGACAGGGGGCAAACACCATATATTTT
>TRBV6-5|TRBD1|NA|TRBJ2-1
CASSYPRDRAYNEQFF
TGTGCCAGCAGTTACCCTCGGGACAGGGCTTACAATGAGCAGTTCTTC
>TRBV3-1/TRBV3-2|NA|few|TRBJ2-1
CASSQVEGEQFF
TGTGCCAGCAGCCAAGTAGAGGGAGAGCAGTTCTTC
>TRBV6-1|TRBD1|NA|TRBJ1-2
CASSDGTGVSYTF
TGTGCCAGCAGTGACGGGACAGGGGTCAGCTACACCTTC
>TRBV21-1|NA|NA|TRBJ2-2
CASSFTGTPNTGELFF
TGTGCCAGCAGCTTTACCGGGACACCGAACACCGGGGAGCTGTTTTTT
>TRBV3-1/TRBV3-2|NA|few|TRBJ1-3
CASSLREGQNTIYF
TGTGCCAGCAGCCTGAGAGAGGGACAAAACACCATATATTTT
>TRBV9|TRBD2|NA|TRBJ2-7
CASATSGNPIEQYF
TGTGCCAGTGCGACTAGCGGGAACCCTATTGAGCAGTACTTC
>TRBV18|NA|NA|TRBJ1-2
CASSPRQAPYGYTF
TGTGCCAGCTCACCCCGACAGGCCCCCTATGGCTACACCTTC
>TRBV5-8|TRBD2|NA|TRBJ2-7
CASRREASDSYEQYF
TGTGCCAGCAGGCGGGAGGCTAGCGATTCCTACGAGCAGTACTTC
>TRBV6-5|NA|NA|TRBJ2-3
CASIGFGGATDTQYF
TGTGCCAGCATAGGTTTCGGCGGGGCGACAGATACGCAGTATTTT
>TRBV6-5|TRBD1|NA|TRBJ1-5
CASSYSDRGQPQHF
TGTGCCAGCAGTTACTCGGACAGGGGTCAGCCCCAGCATTTT
>TRBV2|TRBD1|NA|TRBJ2-5
CASSPQGWETQYF
TGTGCCAGCAGTCCACAGGGGTGGGAGACCCAGTACTTC
>TRBV30|NA|NA|TRBJ2-3
CAWSINTDTQYF
TGTGCCTGGAGTATTAACACAGATACGCAGTATTTT
>TRBV6-2/TRBV6-3|NA|NA|TRBJ1-2
CASSYRTSGYTF
TGTGCCAGCAGTTACCGAACTTCAGGCTACACCTTC
>TRBV5-1|TRBD2|NA|TRBJ2-5
CASTKPSGSIGETQYF
TGCGCCAGCACCAAACCTAGCGGGAGCATTGGAGAGACCCAGTACTTC
>TRBV24-1|TRBD1|NA|TRBJ1-2
CATSAGTGRGYGYTF
TGTGCCACCAGTGCGGGGACAGGGAGGGGCTATGGCTACACCTTC
>TRBV19|TRBD1|once|TRBJ1-4
CASSLSPGQGNEKLFF
TGTGCCAGTAGTCTATCTCCGGGACAGGGGAATGAAAAACTGTTTTTT
>TRBV28|TRBD1|NA|TRBJ1-2
CASSLSVTGGLGYTF
TGTGCCAGCAGTTTATCTGTGACAGGGGGGCTTGGCTACACCTTC
>TRBV27|NA|NA|TRBJ2-5
CASSRRQTQETQYF
TGTGCCAGCAGTCGCCGACAGACACAAGAGACCCAGTACTTC
>TRBV28|TRBD2|NA|TRBJ2-1
CASSSSESGRAFNEQFF
TGTGCCAGCAGTTCAAGTGAGAGCGGGAGGGCGTTCAATGAGCAGTTCTTC
>TRBV28|TRBD1|NA|TRBJ1-5
CASSGGQGLGNQPQHF
TGTGCCAGCAGCGGTGGACAGGGATTAGGAAATCAGCCCCAGCATTTT
>TRBV7-9|NA|NA|TRBJ2-4
CASSLIQAKNIQYF
TGTGCCAGCAGCTTAATTCAGGCCAAAAACATTCAGTACTTC
>TRBV3-1/TRBV3-2|TRBD1|NA|TRBJ1-1
CASSQDTLGQSFHTEAFF
TGTGCCAGCAGCCAAGATACGTTGGGACAGTCCTTCCACACTGAAGCTTTCTTT
>TRBV5-1|TRBD2|NA|TRBJ2-1
CASSWGLAENYNEQFF
TGCGCCAGCAGCTGGGGACTAGCGGAGAACTACAATGAGCAGTTCTTC